Below are 32 T cell receptor beta chains sequenced from a single sample in a study of T cell responses to AZD1222 COVID-19 vaccine. Assay used: immunoSEQ multiplex PCR; TCRdb lists only in-frame clones, some missing. Of 80,000 to 130,000 clones in the sample, approximately 91% were seen once. Sample: peripheral blood, taken on day 0 of AZD1222 vaccination. Receptor source: an adult in good health.

The chain links TRBV27 to TRBJ1-2; 7 nucleotides align to TRBD1. The CDR3 is 14 residues long. Germline CDR1 is MNHEY and CDR2 is SMNVEV (reference sequence). V gave up 6 bases and J gave up 0 bases; unmatched junction bases: 4. CDR3 DNA: TGTGCCAGCAGCTTCCAGGGGGCTAACTATGGCTACACCTTC. Translation: CASSFQGANYGYTF.

The genes are TRBV28 and TRBJ1-2; 8 bases map to TRBD1. V lost 3 bases and J lost 6; bases outside the gene matches: 15. This CDR3 has 17 amino acids. CDR1 is MDHEN and CDR2 is SYDVKM in the germline V gene. The CDR3: CASSFLADGQGANGYTF. The DNA of the CDR3 is TGTGCCAGCAGTTTCTTGGCCGACGGGCAGGGGGCGAATGGCTACACCTTC.

The genes are TRBV7-2 and TRBJ2-1, with 7 bases aligning to TRBD1. The J segment lost 3 bases and the V segment lost 0 bases, leaving 5 bases of the junction unmatched. The CDR3 extends over 16 amino acids. The germline CDR1 and CDR2 sequences are SGHTA and FQGNSA. Here the CDR3 DNA reads TGTGCCAGCAGCTTAGCTAGGGCAGGGGGCTACAATGAGCAGTTCTTC. This gives the protein CASSLARAGGYNEQFF.

The chain uses TRBV5-6 and TRBJ1-2; 8 bases agree with TRBD1. The junction had 5 bases not matched to a gene; V was cut back by 4 bases and J by 0 bases. Germline V gives CDR1 SGHDT, CDR2 YYEEEE. This CDR3 spans 15 amino acids. This CDR3 is CASSIGTGSNYGYTF. DNA for the CDR3: TGTGCCAGCAGCATAGGGACAGGCTCTAACTATGGCTACACCTTC.

The chain is built from TRBV11-2 and TRBJ2-3; the match to TRBD2 covers 8 bases. The CDR3 runs 17 residues. After removal of 5 bases from V and 4 bases from J, the junction contained 14 bases not matched to a gene. Germline V gene lookup returns CDR1 SGHAT and CDR2 FQNNGV. DNA of the CDR3: TGTGCCAGCAGCCCTAGGCGGAGCGGGGGACATCCAGATACGCAGTATTTT. Amino acids: CASSPRRSGGHPDTQYF.

This chain connects TRBV10-1 to TRBJ1-2, with D possibly matching TRBD1 (5 bases). CDR1 and CDR2 from the germline V gene are WNHNN and SYGVQD (reference sequence). Trimming took 6 bases from V and 4 from J, leaving 12 bases between them. This CDR3 spans 13 amino acids. The CDR3, as DNA: TGCGCCAGCAGCTCCGGGACTGCCTATGGCTACACCTTC. It is translated as CASSSGTAYGYTF.

This chain joins TRBV28 and TRBJ2-1, with 8 positions matching TRBD2. The junction had 14 bases not matched to a gene; V was cut back by 4 bases and J by 0 bases. From germline, CDR1 is MDHEN and CDR2 SYDVKM. The CDR3 has 19 residues. CDR3 DNA sequence: TGTGCCAGCAGTTCGCCGGGACTAGGGGGACGAAGCTCCTACAATGAGCAGTTCTTC. This gives the protein CASSSPGLGGRSSYNEQFF.

This chain joins TRBV18 and TRBJ1-6, with a tentative D call TRBD1 (5 bases). The germline CDR1 and CDR2 sequences are KGHSH and LQKENI. The CDR3 runs to 14 residues. Trimming left V 3 bases short and J 8 bases short, with 11 bases between. The CDR3 protein is CASSPEDRYSPLHF. CDR3 DNA sequence: TGTGCCAGCTCACCCGAAGACAGATATTCACCCCTCCACTTT.

The CDR3 DNA is TGTGCCTGGAGTCCTGCGTCGGCGGCCATATATTTT. Its protein product is CAWSPASAAIYF. V gene TRBV30 combines with J gene TRBJ1-3, with no clear D. The CDR3 contains 12 residues. Trimming removed 2 bases from V and 11 bases from J, with 13 bases in between. Germline CDR1 reads GTSNPN; CDR2 reads SVGIG (reference sequence).

The genes are TRBV15 and TRBJ2-5; D not certain. The V end lost 0 bases, the J end lost 5 bases, and 4 bases lay between the germline ends. The CDR3 has 12 residues. Germline V gene sequence: CDR1 LNHNV, CDR2 YYDKDF (reference sequence). The CDR3 region is CATSRDWETQYF. CDR3 sequence (DNA): TGTGCCACCAGCAGAGATTGGGAGACCCAGTACTTC.

J is TRBJ1-1 and V is TRBV2; 7 nucleotides align to TRBD1. The V and J ends lost 6 bases and 4 bases, in that order; junction bases with no gene match: 11. This CDR3 comprises 15 residues. The germline gives CDR1 SNHLY, CDR2 FYNNEI. DNA of the CDR3: TGTGCCAGCAGAGAAACAGGGGCGCCGGGCACTGAAGCTTTCTTT. It specifies CASRETGAPGTEAFF. Variable domain in full (rest from reference TRBV2 and TRBJ1-1): EPEVTQTPSHQVTQMGQEVILRCVPISNHLYFYWYRQILGQKVEFLVSFYNNEISEKSEIFDDQFSVERPDGSNFTLKIRSTKLEDSAMYFCASRETGAPGTEAFFGQGTRLTVV.

V and J are TRBV2 and TRBJ1-1; D uncertain. The CDR3 is 14 residues long. The germline V gene encodes CDR1 SNHLY and CDR2 FYNNEI. With 7 bases removed from V and 3 bases from J, the gap between germline ends came to 15 bases. The CDR3 is CASIEAGSYTEAFF. CDR3 nucleotide sequence: TGTGCCAGCATTGAGGCGGGAAGTTACACTGAAGCTTTCTTT.

The chain employs TRBV10-3 and TRBJ2-3, with a tentative D call TRBD2 (6 bases). This CDR3 spans 13 amino acids. V dropped 7 bases and J dropped 0 bases, with 8 bases sitting between them. The V gene's germline CDR1 is ENHRY and CDR2 SYGVKD. In DNA form, the CDR3 reads TGTGCCATCATGGGGGGAAGCACAGATACGCAGTATTTT. Protein sequence: CAIMGGSTDTQYF.

This sequence joins TRBV3-1 (or the pseudogene TRBV3-2) and TRBJ2-1; D remains ambiguous. V was pared by 1 base and J by 3 bases, with 10 bases between. The CDR3 length is 15 residues. Germline CDR1 is LGHDT and CDR2 is YNNKEL (reference sequence). CDR3 residues: CASSQARNLYNEQFF. As DNA, the CDR3 is TGTGCCAGCAGCCAAGCAAGGAACCTCTACAATGAGCAGTTCTTC.

The chain is built from TRBV7-6 and TRBJ2-1; 11 nucleotides line up with TRBD2. This CDR3 is 17 amino acids long. The V and J ends lost 0 bases and 5 bases, in that order; junction bases with no gene match: 6. Germline CDR1 and CDR2: SGHVS and FNYEAQ. CDR3 residues: CASSLAHSGGAHNEQFF. CDR3 sequence (DNA): TGTGCCAGCAGCTTAGCGCATAGCGGGGGGGCTCACAATGAGCAGTTCTTC.

CDR3 sequence (DNA): TGTGCCAGCAGCCAGTCAGGGCCCGGGGAGCTGTTTTTT. It translates to CASSQSGPGELFF. The J gene is TRBJ2-2, the V gene TRBV14, with a weak D call TRBD1 (5 bases). The CDR3 covers 13 residues. Germline assignment: CDR1 SGHDN and CDR2 FVKESK. The V gene lost 3 bases and the J gene lost 6 bases, with 8 bases spanning the gap.

The chain carries TRBV20-1 and TRBJ2-1; D is ambiguous. The germline gives CDR1 DFQATT, CDR2 SNEGSKA (reference sequence). Between the trimmed V and J ends, which lost 4 bases and 4 bases, there was a span of 5 bases. The CDR3 runs 11 residues. CDR3 nucleotide sequence: TGCAGTGCTAACAAATACAATGAGCAGTTCTTC. Amino acid sequence: CSANKYNEQFF.

The rearrangement uses TRBV4-1 and TRBJ1-2, with D uncertain. Germline values: CDR1 MGHRA, CDR2 YSYEKL. The CDR3 totals 17 residues. V was clipped by 4 bases and J by 8 bases, with 26 bases between them. The CDR3 reads CASSRTAGAGSGYGYTF. For the CDR3, the DNA is TGCGCCAGCAGCCGAACGGCGGGCGCAGGATCCGGGTACGGCTACACCTTC.

The genes are TRBV7-9 and TRBJ1-1, with D unresolved. Germline V gene data show CDR1 as SEHNR and CDR2 as FQNEAQ (reference sequence). The CDR3 runs to 14 residues. V dropped 0 bases and J dropped 1 base, with 6 bases sitting between them. This chain's CDR3 is CASSLAGWNTEAFF. Here the CDR3 DNA reads TGTGCCAGCAGCTTAGCAGGCTGGAACACTGAAGCTTTCTTT.

V usage is TRBV18 and J usage is TRBJ2-5, with D possibly being TRBD2 (6 bases). The CDR3 has 14 amino acids. With 3 bases removed from V and 5 bases from J, the gap between germline ends came to 13 bases. Germline CDR1 KGHSH, CDR2 LQKENI. The CDR3 sequence is CASSPRRGRETQYF. CDR3 coding DNA: TGTGCCAGCTCACCGCGTCGAGGGAGGGAGACCCAGTACTTC. Using reference TRBV18 and TRBJ2-5 for the parts outside the CDR3, the full variable domain is NAGVMQNPRHLVRRRGQEARLRCSPMKGHSHVYWYRQLPEEGLKFMVYLQKENIIDESGMPKERFSAEFPKEGPSILRIQQVVRGDSAAYFCASSPRRGRETQYFGPGTRLLVL.

This chain links TRBV9 with TRBJ2-1, with D perhaps TRBD2 (6 bases). Trimming shortened V by 3 bases and J by 7 bases, and 14 bases separated the two germline ends. From germline, CDR1 is SGDLS and CDR2 YYNGEE. The CDR3 covers 14 residues. CDR3 DNA sequence: TGTGCCAGCAGCGGCGGGGTCCTAGTGAATGAGCAGTTCTTC. Amino acids: CASSGGVLVNEQFF.

This clone was observed a single time. The chain couples TRBV9 to TRBJ2-2; perhaps TRBD1 as D (6 bases). The CDR3 loop spans 17 amino acids. With 4 bases removed from V and 5 bases from J, the gap between germline ends came to 21 bases. Germline CDR1 and CDR2: SGDLS and YYNGEE. For the CDR3, the DNA is TGTGCCAGCAGCCCCCCGCTAGAGGGGGTGGGGACCGGGGAGCTGTTTTTT. Translation: CASSPPLEGVGTGELFF.

CDR3 sequence reads: CASSDSGTGYGYTF. The CDR3, as DNA: TGTGCCAGCAGTGACTCAGGGACAGGGTATGGCTACACCTTC. The rearrangement links TRBV6-4 to TRBJ1-2; 9 positions agree with TRBD1. The CDR3 contains 14 residues. Germline V gene lookup returns CDR1 MRHNA and CDR2 SNTAGT. The junction had 1 base not matched to a gene; V was cut back by 0 bases and J by 5 bases.

The gene calls are TRBV5-4 and TRBJ2-6; D remains unclear. The V gene's germline CDR1 is SGHNT and CDR2 YYREEE (reference sequence). Trimming pared 0 bases from V and 2 bases from J, leaving 12 bases between. CDR3 length equals 17 residues. Written as DNA, the CDR3 is TGTGCCAGCAGCTTGGCCGCCCGTGGCCCTGGGGCCAACGTCCTGACTTTC. This encodes CASSLAARGPGANVLTF. The variable domain in full, completed from reference TRBV5-4 and TRBJ2-6, reads ETGVTQSPTHLIKTRGQQVTLRCSSQSGHNTVSWYQQALGQGPQFIFQYYREEENGRGNFPPRFSGLQFPNYSSELNVNALELDDSALYLCASSLAARGPGANVLTFGAGSRLTVL.

In DNA form, the CDR3 reads TGTGCCAGCAGTTTAGTCGGGGGCGGTCCCCCCAGGGGAGAGCAGTACTTC. Amino acids: CASSLVGGGPPRGEQYF. The chain uses TRBV27 and TRBJ2-7; D tentatively reads TRBD1 or TRBD2 (6 bases each). This CDR3 has 17 residues. Germline V gene data show CDR1 as MNHEY and CDR2 as SMNVEV (reference sequence). Trimming removed 2 bases from V and 7 bases from J, with 24 bases in between.

This rearrangement joins TRBV2 to TRBJ1-1; D possibly corresponds to TRBD1 (5 bases). CDR1 is SNHLY and CDR2 is FYNNEI in the germline V gene. Trimming left V 2 bases short and J 8 bases short, with 9 bases between. This CDR3 has 12 amino acids. In DNA form, the CDR3 reads TGTGCCAGCAGTGAATCCCCAGGGGAAGCTTTCTTT. Translating gives CASSESPGEAFF.

The genes are TRBV28 and TRBJ2-1, with D unresolved. Germline V gene lookup returns CDR1 MDHEN and CDR2 SYDVKM. Trimming cost V 6 bases and J 7 bases, with 7 bases left between them. The CDR3 is 11 residues long. CDR3: CASRGRNEQFF. CDR3 bases: TGTGCCAGCAGAGGGCGTAATGAGCAGTTCTTC.

The genes are TRBV9 and TRBJ2-5; 9 positions match TRBD2. After removal of 0 bases from V and 5 bases from J, the junction contained 5 bases not matched to a gene. Germline V lookup: CDR1 SGDLS, CDR2 YYNGEE. The CDR3 runs to 15 residues. The CDR3 region has the DNA TGTGCCAGCAGCGTAGGGGCGGGAGGGGGCGAGACCCAGTACTTC. Protein sequence: CASSVGAGGGETQYF.

Points on this clone: Other DNA sequences from this sample encode an identical CDR3 as well. The chain uses TRBV27 and TRBJ1-1; D gene unclear. Trimming took off 0 bases at V and 4 bases at J, with 9 bases between the two ends. Germline V lookup: CDR1 MNHEY, CDR2 SMNVEV (reference sequence). The CDR3 length is 14 residues. The CDR3 DNA reads as TGTGCCAGCAGTTTATCGAAGGGAAGCACTGAAGCTTTCTTT. It translates to CASSLSKGSTEAFF.

The chain joins TRBV9 to TRBJ2-3; weak D call: TRBD1 (5 bases). In germline, CDR1 is SGDLS, CDR2 YYNGEE. V was clipped by 5 bases and J by 2 bases, with 12 bases between them. The CDR3 contains 14 residues. The CDR3 reads CASRGLGNTDTQYF. As DNA, the CDR3 is TGTGCCAGCAGGGGGCTTGGGAACACAGATACGCAGTATTTT. Full variable domain (outside the CDR3, taken from reference TRBV9 and TRBJ2-3): DSGVTQTPKHLITATGQRVTLRCSPRSGDLSVYWYQQSLDQGLQFLIQYYNGEERAKGNILERFSAQQFPDLHSELNLSSLELGDSALYFCASRGLGNTDTQYFGPGTRLTVL.

V and J are TRBV4-2 and TRBJ1-5; D is uncertain. Germline CDR1 and CDR2: LGHNA and YNFKEQ. Trimming took off 1 base at V and 4 bases at J, with 11 bases between the two ends. The CDR3 length is 15 residues. The CDR3 sequence: CASSQGHEINQPQHF. The CDR3 region has the DNA TGTGCCAGCAGCCAAGGACACGAAATTAATCAGCCCCAGCATTTT.

The chain links TRBV2 to TRBJ2-7; D is unclear. The CDR3 length is 13 residues. Per the germline V gene, CDR1 is SNHLY and CDR2 is FYNNEI. V shed 5 bases and J shed 3 bases, with 11 bases lying between them. CDR3 nucleotide sequence: TGTGCCAGCAGTACCGGGTGGGTCTACGAGCAGTACTTC. It codes for CASSTGWVYEQYF.